This T cell receptor (beta chain) was observed in a study of blood T cell repertoires in COVID-19. Here immunoSEQ multiplex PCR was the method, and the copy in TCRdb shows in-frame clones only, minus some. The sample contains some 290,000 clones, 81% of which appear only once. The TCR originated in a woman in her fifties or sixties with active or convalescent COVID-19. The sequencing sample was made of peripheral blood.

Written as DNA, the CDR3 is TGTGCCAGCAGCTTGGCCACGGCAGGGGAAGGGGACACTGAAGCTTTCTTT. Translating gives CASSLATAGEGDTEAFF. This chain uses TRBV5-6 with TRBJ1-1, with TRBD1 as a possible D gene (6 bases). Germline V gene data show CDR1 as SGHDT and CDR2 as YYEEEE. The CDR3 is 17 amino acids. V shed 0 bases and J shed 3 bases, with 18 bases lying between them.